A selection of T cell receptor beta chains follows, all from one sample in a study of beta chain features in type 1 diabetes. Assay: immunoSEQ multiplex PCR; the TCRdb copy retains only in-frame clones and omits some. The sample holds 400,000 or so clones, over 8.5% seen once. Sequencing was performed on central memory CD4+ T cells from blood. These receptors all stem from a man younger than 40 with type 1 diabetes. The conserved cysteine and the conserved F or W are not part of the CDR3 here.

ASRRQYNQPQH	TRBV6-1	TRBJ1-5
ASSDQVVARPLSHEQY	TRBV21-1	TRBJ2-7
ASTYWTGGAGYGYT	TRBV6-6	TRBJ1-2
ASSLGERNIQY	TRBV11-2	TRBJ2-4
ASSFSDIQY	TRBV7-9	TRBJ2-4
ASSLEGTESSYEQY	TRBV11-2	TRBJ2-7
ASSLLGRGNQPQH	TRBV28	TRBJ1-5
ASSPREAGVGFNEQF	TRBV18	TRBJ2-1
ASSPLAGAVEKLF	TRBV18	TRBJ1-4
ASSENGYTYNEQF	TRBV6-1	TRBJ2-1
ASSQDRDFYEQY	TRBV7-2	TRBJ2-7
ASKNPAQGTDTQY	TRBV5-4	TRBJ2-3
ASSVSGSIYNEQF	TRBV2	TRBJ2-1
ASSSRTGNTEAF	TRBV7-9	TRBJ1-1
ASSLWTGPLTGELF	TRBV19	TRBJ2-2
ASSLSGNEQF	TRBV11-2	TRBJ2-1
ASSLDSPYGYT	TRBV19	TRBJ1-2
ASSPGLAGGGETQY	TRBV7-2	TRBJ2-5
ASSLMSGNEQY	TRBV5-1	TRBJ2-7
ASNTGQGFTETQY	TRBV5-1	TRBJ2-5
ASRIMREYEQY	TRBV6-1	TRBJ2-7
ASSSQGDMNTEAF	TRBV5-1	TRBJ1-1
ASSQGPTSQETQY	TRBV5-4	TRBJ2-5
ASGFRDNQPQH	TRBV12-5	TRBJ1-5
ASGKSSPADTQY	TRBV2	TRBJ2-3
ASSIEGFSGRRIGYT	TRBV19	TRBJ1-2
ASGGGGNVETQY	TRBV5-1	TRBJ2-5
ASSIILHGPDTQY	TRBV7-2	TRBJ2-3
ASSRFQDPLGYEQY	TRBV19	TRBJ2-7
ASWVGQGTDTQY	TRBV28	TRBJ2-3
ASSLGARTGGETQY	TRBV28	TRBJ2-5
ASSEARGYETQY	TRBV2	TRBJ2-5
ASSLESGAWH	TRBV5-4	TRBJ2-7
AISPGTSGSRGNEQF	TRBV10-3	TRBJ2-1
ASRAWVGGTDTQY	TRBV10-3	TRBJ2-3
ASRIGQAAGELF	TRBV6-5	TRBJ2-2
ASIRESQETQY	TRBV6-6	TRBJ2-5
ASTGTSGSLYQETQY	TRBV2	TRBJ2-5
ASSFGGHYEQY	TRBV7-2	TRBJ2-7
ASRPGGRGTDTQY	TRBV6-6	TRBJ2-3
ASSLGGRETQY	TRBV28	TRBJ2-5
ASRQTGGLETQY	TRBV6-1	TRBJ2-5
ASSLGGGRDEQF	TRBV5-6	TRBJ2-1
ASSLRGLSRSGDTQY	TRBV11-2	TRBJ2-3